These T cell receptor beta chains were read from a single sample in a study of T cell clones after liver transplantation. Profiled with immunoSEQ multiplex PCR; TCRdb holds only in-frame clones, not every one. The repertoire holds around 110,000 clones, with about nine tenths as singletons. This specimen consisted of CD4+ T cells from blood, obtained 12 months after liver transplant. The origin of the receptors is a human patient who received a liver transplant. Some T cells may trace back to the graft donor. Each CDR3 is given with its conserved first and last residue. The D gene is left open where the match is weak. For some rows the clone size is stated as once, few or many, or as a class when expanded; others skip it.

j_call clone_size v_call d_call cdr3_nt cdr3_aa
TRBJ2-3 once TRBV5-5 TRBD1 TGTGCCAGCAGCCTGCAGGGGGCGCCTTTGGATACGCAGTATTTT CASSLQGAPLDTQYF
TRBJ1-4 once TRBV6-1 - TGTGCCAGCAGTGAGATCTTAACAGGGTCAAATGAAAAACTGTTTTTT CASSEILTGSNEKLFF
TRBJ2-2 - TRBV28 - TGTGCCAGCAGTTCCAGACGACTAGTAACCGGGGAGCTGTTTTTT CASSSRRLVTGELFF
TRBJ2-7 - TRBV27 - TGTGCCAGCAGGACTCGAGCAGGGATGCCCTACGAGCAGTACTTC CASRTRAGMPYEQYF
TRBJ2-1 - TRBV7-3 - TGTGCCAGCAGCTTAAACGGGAACCCCTACAATGAGCAGTTCTTC CASSLNGNPYNEQFF
TRBJ2-2 - TRBV7-3 - TGTGCCAGCACTCCCCAGCCAAACACCGGGGAGCTGTTTTTT CASTPQPNTGELFF
TRBJ2-5 - TRBV11-2 TRBD2 TGTGCCAGCAGCCCCGGGACTAGCGGGAGGGTTAACCAAGAGACCCAGTACTTC CASSPGTSGRVNQETQYF
TRBJ2-2 - TRBV27 - TGTGCCAGCTGCCGCTACACCGGGGAGCTGTTTTTT CASCRYTGELFF
TRBJ2-7 - TRBV6-5 - TGTGCCAGCATGGTCAGGGCTGACTCCTACGAGCAGTACTTC CASMVRADSYEQYF
TRBJ2-7 - TRBV29-1 - TGCAGCGTATTTATCGCCTCCTACGAGCAGTACTTC CSVFIASYEQYF
TRBJ2-7 - TRBV21-1 - TGTGCCAGCAGCAAAGGAACTCCGGGAGACTCCTACGAGCAGTACTTC CASSKGTPGDSYEQYF
TRBJ2-7 - TRBV5-1 - TGCGCCAGCAGCCTTCTACAGGGAGAGGGGTCCTACGAGCAGTACTTC CASSLLQGEGSYEQYF
TRBJ2-7 - TRBV18 - TGTGCCAGCTCACGAGTTGGGGGCCAGAGCTCCTACGAGCAGTACTTC CASSRVGGQSSYEQYF
TRBJ1-3 - TRBV11-3 - TGTGCCAGCAGGCCCTACAGGGATGGAAACACCATATATTTT CASRPYRDGNTIYF
TRBJ1-1 once TRBV7-9 TRBD1 TGTGCCAGCAGCTTGGCAAAGGGGGCGCTTAATGAAGCTTTCTTT CASSLAKGALNEAFF
TRBJ2-7 - TRBV18 TRBD2 TGTGCCAGCTCACCTTCCGGGACTACGCTTGAGGAGCAGTACTTC CASSPSGTTLEEQYF
TRBJ1-5 - TRBV4-2 - TGTGCCAGCAGCCAAGATGTTAGGGCAGGGAGGGTGTCTCAGCCCCAGCATTTT CASSQDVRAGRVSQPQHF
TRBJ2-3 - TRBV19 - TGTGCTCGCTCGGGCGGATCTGGTACGCAGTATTTT CARSGGSGTQYF
TRBJ2-1 once TRBV5-6 TRBD2 TGTGCCAGCAGCTTGAGGGAGGGGAATGAGCAGTTCTTC CASSLREGNEQFF
TRBJ1-1 - TRBV30 - TGTGCCTGGACTCAGGTTTGGGGCGTCACTGAAGCTTTCTTT CAWTQVWGVTEAFF
TRBJ1-1 - TRBV28 - TGTGCCAGCAGTTTATTCGGGGGAACTGAAGCTTTCTTT CASSLFGGTEAFF
TRBJ2-7 - TRBV2 - TGTGCCAGCAGTGCCGGACAGCCCTACGAGCAGTACTTC CASSAGQPYEQYF
TRBJ2-5 - TRBV27 - TGTGCCAGCAGACCTAGGACGGGTCCCGCGGGGACCCAGTACTTC CASRPRTGPAGTQYF
TRBJ1-4 few TRBV10-3 TRBD1 TGTGCCACAAGACAGGGGACTATTTCGGCTAATGAAAAACTGTTTTTT CATRQGTISANEKLFF
TRBJ1-2 - TRBV5-1 TRBD1 TGCGCCAGCAGCGGGGGACAGAACTATGGCTACACCTTC CASSGGQNYGYTF
TRBJ2-7 - TRBV7-9 - TGTGCCAGCAGTAGTCAGGGCTACGAGCAGTACTTC CASSSQGYEQYF
TRBJ2-7 - TRBV6-5 - TGTGCCAGCAGACGAGACAGGTCCGTGTACGAGCAGTACTTC CASRRDRSVYEQYF
TRBJ2-7 once TRBV6-1 TRBD2 TGTGCCAGCAGTGAAGCGGGGGGGGGCTACGAGCAGTACTTC CASSEAGGGYEQYF
TRBJ2-7 once TRBV7-9 TRBD2 TGTGCCAGCAGCTCCTTAGCGGGAGGGCCCACGCAGTACTTC CASSSLAGGPTQYF
TRBJ1-2 - TRBV7-9 TRBD1 TGTGCCAGCAGCTTATCCGGGGGGGACAGGCCTTACACCTTC CASSLSGGDRPYTF
TRBJ1-2 - TRBV6-5 TRBD1 TGTGCCAGCAGTTACTCGACAGGGCGCGGCTACACCTTC CASSYSTGRGYTF
TRBJ2-2 - TRBV4-2 - TGTGCCAGCAGCCAAGACCCCCGAGGCACCGGGGAGCTGTTTTTT CASSQDPRGTGELFF
TRBJ2-7 - TRBV4-1 - TGCGCCAGCAGCCAAGCCGGGATTTTCCTTTACGAGCAGTACTTC CASSQAGIFLYEQYF
TRBJ2-5 - TRBV4-3 - TGCGCCAGCAGCTTGGGACCCGGGGCCGAAGAGACCCAGTACTTC CASSLGPGAEETQYF
TRBJ2-7 - TRBV6-5 - TGTGCCAGCAGGCCACCCAGCGGCAACCCCTACGAGCAGTACTTC CASRPPSGNPYEQYF
TRBJ2-7 once TRBV7-2 - TGTGCCAGCAGCGCCCAGACTAGCTACGAGCAGTACTTC CASSAQTSYEQYF
TRBJ2-7 once TRBV11-2 TRBD1 TGTGCCAGCAGCTTGGCCAATGACAGGGGACAGTACTTC CASSLANDRGQYF
TRBJ2-1 - TRBV7-2 - TGTGCCAGCAGCTTAGGTGGGGGAGGCGGCGATGAGCAGTTCTTC CASSLGGGGGDEQFF
TRBJ1-2 - TRBV5-1 TRBD1 TGCGCCAGCAGCCCGACAGGGGAGCAGCGTGGCTACACCTTC CASSPTGEQRGYTF
TRBJ2-5 - TRBV19 TRBD2 TGTGCCAGTAGTATTGGAGGCGGTAGCGGGTACCAAGAGACCCAGTACTTC CASSIGGGSGYQETQYF
TRBJ1-2 - TRBV27 TRBD1 TGTGCCAGCAGTTCTCTCCCGGGCAGGGGGCAGTACAACTATGGCTACACCTTC CASSSLPGRGQYNYGYTF
TRBJ2-7 - TRBV10-3 - TGTGCCATCAGTAAAGGGTACGAGCAGTACTTC CAISKGYEQYF